Following are 8 T cell receptor beta chains from one sample sequenced in a study of PD-1 blockade in classical Hodgkin lymphoma. Each patient experienced a relapse that followed autologous stem cell transplantation, and brentuximab vedotin exposure varied. The protocol was immunoSEQ multiplex PCR, while the TCRdb copy is restricted to in-frame clones and leaves out a portion. Of 9,000 to 13,000 clones in the sample, 82% were seen once. The starting material was peripheral blood mononuclear cells (PBMCs), obtained before the second cycle of nivolumab. The receptor set was obtained from a human donor with classical Hodgkin lymphoma.

This chain uses TRBV6-6 with TRBJ2-5; 9 bases map to TRBD1. The DNA matches TRBJ2-7 better at its end, which makes the J call doubtful. Germline V lookup: CDR1 MNHNY, CDR2 SVGAGI (reference sequence). The CDR3 is made up of 14 amino acids. CDR3 protein: CASSGTGLSYEQYF. CDR3 sequence (DNA): TGTGCCAGCAGCGGGACAGGGCTCTCCTACGAGCAGTACTTC.

The chain couples TRBV18 to TRBJ1-4, with D uncertain. Germline-derived CDR1 and CDR2 are KGHSH and LQKENI. The CDR3 totals 15 residues. V was clipped by 0 bases and J by 8 bases, with 13 bases between them. The CDR3 bases are TGTGCCAGCTCACCACCCCGGTTGGGCGGCGAAAAACTGTTTTTT. As protein: CASSPPRLGGEKLFF.

J is TRBJ2-7 and V is TRBV18; 7 bases are a match to TRBD2. Trimming at V came to 0 bases and at J to 4 bases, leaving 9 bases not matched to a gene. The CDR3 contains 16 residues. Per germline, CDR1 KGHSH and CDR2 LQKENI. CDR3 nucleotide sequence: TGTGCCAGCTCACCACCCGGGAGGACTAGGCCATACGAGCAGTACTTC. The encoded protein is CASSPPGRTRPYEQYF.

This chain connects TRBV4-3 to TRBJ2-7, with 7 bases fitting TRBD1. Germline V gene lookup returns CDR1 LGHNA and CDR2 YSLEER. V trimming: 5 bases; J trimming: 2 bases; junction bases outside the gene matches: 3. The CDR3 length is 13 residues. The CDR3 nucleotides read TGCGCCAGCAGCTGGGGACAGACCTACGAGCAGTACTTC. The encoded protein is CASSWGQTYEQYF.

This clone was seen a single time. CDR3 nucleotides: TGTGCCAGTAATCCGGCCGGGACACAACGGCCCAAGCTGTTTTTT. Amino acid sequence: CASNPAGTQRPKLFF. This chain connects TRBV19 to TRBJ2-2, with a weak D call TRBD1 (6 bases). This CDR3 spans 15 amino acids. In germline, CDR1 is LNHDA, CDR2 SQIVND (reference sequence). Trimming took 7 bases from V and 12 from J, leaving 24 bases between them.

The rearrangement links TRBV27 to TRBJ1-2; 7 bases fit TRBD1. Germline trimming cut 6 bases from V and 6 bases from J; bases unmatched to any gene: 7. Germline V gene lookup returns CDR1 MNHEY and CDR2 SMNVEV (reference sequence). CDR3 length equals 13 residues. Here the CDR3 reads CASRNRGWDGYTF. The CDR3 DNA sequence: TGTGCCAGCAGGAACAGGGGTTGGGATGGCTACACCTTC.

This chain connects TRBV28 to TRBJ2-7; 7 bases map to TRBD2. Looked up from germline, CDR1 is MDHEN and CDR2 is SYDVKM. The ends lost 2 bases at V and 1 base at J; junction bases unmatched: 17. CDR3 length: 19 residues. This CDR3 is CASSLRAADYSGQSYEQYF. CDR3 DNA sequence: TGTGCCAGCAGTTTAAGGGCAGCCGATTATAGCGGGCAATCCTACGAGCAGTACTTC.

This chain connects TRBV5-1 to TRBJ1-1; a possible D gene is TRBD1 (5 bases). The CDR3 is made up of 14 amino acids. Trimming stripped 3 bases from V and 2 bases from J, with 11 bases between. Germline V CDR1 and CDR2: SGHRS, YFSETQ. The CDR3 region is CASSYGTSNTEAFF. The CDR3 nucleotides are TGCGCCAGCAGCTACGGGACTAGTAACACTGAAGCTTTCTTT.